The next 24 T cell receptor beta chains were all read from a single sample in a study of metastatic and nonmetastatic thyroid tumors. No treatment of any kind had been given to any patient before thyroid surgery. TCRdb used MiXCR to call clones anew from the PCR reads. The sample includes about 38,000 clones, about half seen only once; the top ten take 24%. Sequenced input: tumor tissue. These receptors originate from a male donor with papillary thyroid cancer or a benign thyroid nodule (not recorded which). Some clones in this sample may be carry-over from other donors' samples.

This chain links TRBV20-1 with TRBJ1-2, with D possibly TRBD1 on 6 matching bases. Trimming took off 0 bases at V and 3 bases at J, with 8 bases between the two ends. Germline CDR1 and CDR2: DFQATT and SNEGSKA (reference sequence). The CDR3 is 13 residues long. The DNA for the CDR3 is TGCAGTGCTAGAGATCGGACAGACTATGGCTACACCTTC. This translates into CSARDRTDYGYTF.

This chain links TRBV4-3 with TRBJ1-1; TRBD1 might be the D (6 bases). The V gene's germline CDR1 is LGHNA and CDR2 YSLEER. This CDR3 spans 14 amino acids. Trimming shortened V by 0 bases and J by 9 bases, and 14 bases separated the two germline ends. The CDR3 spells CASSQDSRGSKAFF. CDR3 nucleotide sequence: TGCGCCAGCAGCCAAGATAGTAGGGGGAGTAAAGCTTTCTTT.

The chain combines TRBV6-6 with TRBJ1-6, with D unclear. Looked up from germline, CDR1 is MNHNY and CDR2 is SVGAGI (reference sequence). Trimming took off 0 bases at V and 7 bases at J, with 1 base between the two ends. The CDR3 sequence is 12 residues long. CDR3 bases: TGTGCCAGCAGTTACTCCAATTCACCCCTCCACTTT. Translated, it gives CASSYSNSPLHF.

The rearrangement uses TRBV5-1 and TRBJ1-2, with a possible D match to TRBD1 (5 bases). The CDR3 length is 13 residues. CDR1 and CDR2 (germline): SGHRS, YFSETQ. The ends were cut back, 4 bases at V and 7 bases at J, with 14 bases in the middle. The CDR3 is CASSEAGRAGYTF. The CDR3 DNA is TGCGCCAGCAGCGAGGCCGGCAGGGCTGGCTACACCTTC.

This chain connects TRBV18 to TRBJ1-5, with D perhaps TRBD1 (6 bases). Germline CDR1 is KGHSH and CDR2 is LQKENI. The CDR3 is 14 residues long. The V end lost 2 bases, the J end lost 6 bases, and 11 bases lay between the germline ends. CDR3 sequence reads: CASSPGGAFQPQHF. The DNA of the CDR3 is TGTGCCAGCTCACCAGGGGGCGCTTTTCAGCCCCAGCATTTT.

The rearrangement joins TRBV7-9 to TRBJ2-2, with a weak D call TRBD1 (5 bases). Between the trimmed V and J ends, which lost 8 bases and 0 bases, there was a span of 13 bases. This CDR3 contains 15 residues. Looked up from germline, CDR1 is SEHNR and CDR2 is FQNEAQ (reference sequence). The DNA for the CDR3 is TGTGCCAGCCTAAGGGGCAGTTCGAACACCGGGGAGCTGTTTTTT. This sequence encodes CASLRGSSNTGELFF.

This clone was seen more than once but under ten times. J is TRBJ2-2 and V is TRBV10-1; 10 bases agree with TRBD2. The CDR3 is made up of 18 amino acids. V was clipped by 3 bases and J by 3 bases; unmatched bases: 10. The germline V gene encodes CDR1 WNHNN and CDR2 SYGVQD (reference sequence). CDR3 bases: TGCGCCAGCAGTGACAAATATACTGGGACTAGCGACACCGGGGAGCTGTTTTTT. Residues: CASSDKYTGTSDTGELFF.

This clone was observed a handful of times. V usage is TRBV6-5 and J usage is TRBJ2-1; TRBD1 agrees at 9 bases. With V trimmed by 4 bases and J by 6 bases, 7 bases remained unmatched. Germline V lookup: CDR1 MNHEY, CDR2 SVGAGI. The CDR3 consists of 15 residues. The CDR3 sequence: CASSWDREAPNEQFF. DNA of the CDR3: TGTGCCAGCAGTTGGGACAGGGAGGCCCCCAATGAGCAGTTCTTC.

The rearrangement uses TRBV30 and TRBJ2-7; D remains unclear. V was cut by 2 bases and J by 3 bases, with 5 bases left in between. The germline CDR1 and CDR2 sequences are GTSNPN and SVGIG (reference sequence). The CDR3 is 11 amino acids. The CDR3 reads CAWSSNYEQYF. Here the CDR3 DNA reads TGTGCCTGGAGTTCAAACTACGAGCAGTACTTC.

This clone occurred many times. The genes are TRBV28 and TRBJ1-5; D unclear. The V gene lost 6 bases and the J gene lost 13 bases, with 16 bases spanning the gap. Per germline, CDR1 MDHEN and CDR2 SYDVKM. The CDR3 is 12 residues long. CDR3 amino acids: CASRTSPGRQHF. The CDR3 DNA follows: TGTGCCAGCAGGACGTCGCCGGGCCGACAGCATTTT. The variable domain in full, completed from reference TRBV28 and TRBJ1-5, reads DVKVTQSSRYLVKRTGEKVFLECVQDMDHENMFWYRQDPGLGLRLIYFSYDVKMKEKGDIPEGYSVSREKKERFSLILESASTNQTSMYLCASRTSPGRQHFGDGTRLSIL.

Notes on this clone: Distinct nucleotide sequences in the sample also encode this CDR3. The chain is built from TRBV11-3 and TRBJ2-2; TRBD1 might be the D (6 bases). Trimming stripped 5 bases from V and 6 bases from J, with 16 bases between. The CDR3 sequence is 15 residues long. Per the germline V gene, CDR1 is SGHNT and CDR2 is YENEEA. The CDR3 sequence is CASSPRQAPAGELFF. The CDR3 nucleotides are TGTGCCAGCAGCCCTCGACAGGCCCCGGCCGGGGAGCTGTTTTTT. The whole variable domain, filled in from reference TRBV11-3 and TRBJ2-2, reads EAGVVQSPRYKIIEKKQPVAFWCNPISGHNTLYWYLQNLGQGPELLIRYENEEAVDDSQLPKDRFSAERLKGVDSTLKIQPAELGDSAVYLCASSPRQAPAGELFFGEGSRLTVL.

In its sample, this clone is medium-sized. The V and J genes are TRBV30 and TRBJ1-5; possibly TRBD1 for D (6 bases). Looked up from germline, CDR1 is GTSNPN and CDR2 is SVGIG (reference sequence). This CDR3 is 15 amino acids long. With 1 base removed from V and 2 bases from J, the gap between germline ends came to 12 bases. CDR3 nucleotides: TGTGCCTGGAGTGAAGGGACAAACCGCAATCAGCCCCAGCATTTT. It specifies CAWSEGTNRNQPQHF.

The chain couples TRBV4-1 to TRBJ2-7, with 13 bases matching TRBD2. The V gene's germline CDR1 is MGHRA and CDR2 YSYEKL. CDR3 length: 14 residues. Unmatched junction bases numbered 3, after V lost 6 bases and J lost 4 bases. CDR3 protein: CASSPTSGRYEQYF. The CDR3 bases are TGCGCCAGCAGTCCGACTAGCGGGAGGTACGAGCAGTACTTC.

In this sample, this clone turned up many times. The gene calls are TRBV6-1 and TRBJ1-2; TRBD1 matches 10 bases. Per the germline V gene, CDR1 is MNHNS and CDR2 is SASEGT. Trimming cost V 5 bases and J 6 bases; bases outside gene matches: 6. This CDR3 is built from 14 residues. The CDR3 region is CASSHRDRGHGYTF. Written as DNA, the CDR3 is TGTGCCAGCAGTCACCGGGACAGGGGACATGGCTACACCTTC.

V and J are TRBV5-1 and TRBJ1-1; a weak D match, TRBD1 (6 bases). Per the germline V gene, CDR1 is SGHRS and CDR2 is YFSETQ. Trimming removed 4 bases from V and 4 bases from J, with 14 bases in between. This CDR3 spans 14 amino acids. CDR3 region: CASSLPGQPTEAFF. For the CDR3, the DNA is TGCGCCAGCAGCCTGCCGGGACAACCCACTGAAGCTTTCTTT.

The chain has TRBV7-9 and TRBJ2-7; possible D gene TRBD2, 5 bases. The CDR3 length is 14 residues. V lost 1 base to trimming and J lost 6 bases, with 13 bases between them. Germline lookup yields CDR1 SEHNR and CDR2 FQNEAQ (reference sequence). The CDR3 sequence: CASSLGLAPGEQYF. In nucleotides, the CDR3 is TGTGCCAGCAGCTTAGGGCTAGCCCCTGGCGAGCAGTACTTC.

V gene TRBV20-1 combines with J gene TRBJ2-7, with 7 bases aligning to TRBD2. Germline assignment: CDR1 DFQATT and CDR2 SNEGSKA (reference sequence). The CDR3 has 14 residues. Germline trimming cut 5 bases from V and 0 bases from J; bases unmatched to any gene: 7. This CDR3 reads CSALNGRFSYEQYF. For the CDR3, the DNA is TGCAGTGCTTTGAACGGGAGGTTCTCCTACGAGCAGTACTTC.

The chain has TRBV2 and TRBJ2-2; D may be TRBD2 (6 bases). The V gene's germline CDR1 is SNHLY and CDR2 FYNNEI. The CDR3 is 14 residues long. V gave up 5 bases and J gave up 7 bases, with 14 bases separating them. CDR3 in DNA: TGTGCCAGCAGTCTGACGGGAGAGGTCGGGGAGCTGTTTTTT. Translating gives CASSLTGEVGELFF.

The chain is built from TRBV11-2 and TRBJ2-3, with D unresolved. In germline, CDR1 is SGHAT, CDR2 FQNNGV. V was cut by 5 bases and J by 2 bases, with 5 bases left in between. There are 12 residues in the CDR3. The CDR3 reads CASSLATDTQYF. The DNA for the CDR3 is TGTGCCAGCAGCCTGGCCACAGATACGCAGTATTTT.

As DNA, the CDR3 is TGCGCCAGCAGCTTGGATGGGACAGCCATTTATGGCTACACCTTC. Amino acids: CASSLDGTAIYGYTF. V usage is TRBV5-1 and J usage is TRBJ1-2, with 7 bases matching TRBD1. Trimming at V came to 0 bases and at J to 5 bases, leaving 7 bases not matched to a gene. This CDR3 region has 15 residues. Germline V gene lookup returns CDR1 SGHRS and CDR2 YFSETQ.

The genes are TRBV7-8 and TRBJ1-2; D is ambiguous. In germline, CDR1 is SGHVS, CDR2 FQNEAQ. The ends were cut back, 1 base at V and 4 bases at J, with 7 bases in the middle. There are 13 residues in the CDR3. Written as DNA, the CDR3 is TGTGCCAGCAGCTTAGGAGGGAGCTATGGCTACACCTTC. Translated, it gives CASSLGGSYGYTF.

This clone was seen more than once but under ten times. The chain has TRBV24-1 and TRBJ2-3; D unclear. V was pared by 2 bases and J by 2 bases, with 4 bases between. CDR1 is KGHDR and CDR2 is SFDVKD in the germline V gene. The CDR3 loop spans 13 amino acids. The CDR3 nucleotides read TGTGCCACCAGTGATTCGACCACAGATACGCAGTATTTT. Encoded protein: CATSDSTTDTQYF.

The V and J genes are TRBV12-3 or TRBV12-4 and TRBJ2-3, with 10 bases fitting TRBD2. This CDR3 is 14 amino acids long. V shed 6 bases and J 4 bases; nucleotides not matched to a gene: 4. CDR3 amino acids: CASSKREGPDTQYF. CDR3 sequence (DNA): TGTGCCAGCAGCAAGCGGGAGGGCCCAGATACGCAGTATTTT.

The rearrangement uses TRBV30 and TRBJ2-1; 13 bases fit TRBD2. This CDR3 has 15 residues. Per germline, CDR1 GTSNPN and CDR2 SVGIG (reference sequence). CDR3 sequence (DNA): TGTGCTTATCACCGGGGACTAGCGGGAATCTATGAGCAGTTCTTC. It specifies CAYHRGLAGIYEQFF.